This TCR beta chain originates from a study of breast tumors, draining lymph nodes, adjacent tissues. This clonotype was seen repeatedly, ten times or more. The lymph nodes were axillary draining lymph nodes from breast cancer patients. MiXCR, run by TCRdb on the multiplex PCR reads, gives a single entry per CDR3 protein. The data show approximately 130,000 distinct CDR3 sequences, with approximately 20% seen just once and under 3% held by the top ten. Germline V gives CDR1 SGHAT, CDR2 FQNNGV. Trimming left V 5 bases short and J 0 bases short, with 11 bases between. This CDR3 contains 16 residues. This chain connects TRBV11-2 to TRBJ2-6; D remains unclear. The sequenced material came from axillary lymph node tissue. This clonotype was sampled from a female donor with breast cancer. Some clones in this sample may be carry-over from other donors' samples. The CDR3 loop reads CASSPAPYSGANVLTF. The CDR3 DNA follows: TGTGCCAGCAGCCCCGCCCCCTACTCTGGGGCCAACGTCCTGACTTTC.